This is a list of T cell receptor beta chains from one sample in a study of shared clonotypes between healthy human individuals. Assay: immunoSEQ multiplex PCR; the TCRdb copy retains only in-frame clones and omits some. This table holds a few million clones, 93% found once. The sample consisted of naive CD8+ T cells from PBMCs. These receptors were taken from a man younger than 35 in good health. Some clones in this sample may be carry-over from other donors' samples. The CDR3 runs from the conserved cysteine through the conserved F or W. A D gene is named only where the DNA matches it firmly.

V gene	D gene	J gene	CDR3 protein	CDR3 DNA
TRBV7-8	NA	TRBJ1-2	CASSSGASGYTF	TGTGCCAGCAGCTCGGGGGCTTCGGGCTACACCTTC
TRBV5-1	TRBD1	TRBJ2-7	CASSPTGTPYEQYF	TGCGCCAGCAGCCCGACAGGGACCCCCTACGAGCAGTACTTC
TRBV19	NA	TRBJ1-1	CASSIGVLFGGTMNTEAFF	TGTGCCAGTAGTATAGGGGTACTGTTCGGGGGGACCATGAACACTGAAGCTTTCTTT
TRBV13	NA	TRBJ2-1	CASSPRSSTEQFF	TGTGCCAGCAGCCCTCGGTCCTCAACCGAGCAGTTCTTC
TRBV27	NA	TRBJ2-1	CASRGYNEQFF	TGTGCCAGCAGGGGGTACAATGAGCAGTTCTTC
TRBV27	TRBD1	TRBJ1-2	CASSLGGAEGYTF	TGTGCCAGCAGTCTAGGGGGCGCCGAGGGCTACACCTTC
TRBV4-1	NA	TRBJ2-7	CASSQDRGQGGEQYF	TGCGCCAGCAGCCAAGACAGGGGGCAGGGAGGGGAGCAGTACTTC
TRBV11-2	NA	TRBJ2-7	CASSAPGLIIAPYEQYF	TGTGCCAGCAGCGCCCCGGGCCTCATAATAGCACCCTACGAGCAGTACTTC
TRBV4-3	TRBD2	TRBJ2-1	CASSQLLTSGPHGEQFF	TGCGCCAGCAGCCAACTACTGACTAGCGGGCCCCACGGTGAGCAGTTCTTC
TRBV28	NA	TRBJ2-3	CASSSPRGGFIDTQYF	TGTGCCAGCAGTTCCCCTAGGGGGGGGTTTATAGATACGCAGTATTTT
TRBV27	NA	TRBJ2-7	CASSYVFGSYEQYF	TGTGCCAGCAGTTACGTGTTTGGGAGCTACGAGCAGTACTTC